Presented here are 14 T cell receptor beta chains from one specimen sequenced in a study of blood T cell repertoires in COVID-19. TCRdb's table, derived via immunoSEQ multiplex PCR, lists solely in-frame clones and lacks some. Among tens of thousands of clones listed, roughly 76% were seen once. The specimen sequenced was peripheral blood. The origin of the receptors is a man older than 75 with COVID-19, enrolled during active disease.

This chain joins TRBV29-1 and TRBJ2-7, with 12 bases that match TRBD1. The J segment lost 6 bases and the V segment lost 7 bases, leaving 7 bases of the junction unmatched. The CDR3 consists of 13 residues. The germline V gene encodes CDR1 SQVTM and CDR2 ANQGSEA. CDR3 nucleotides: TGCAGCGCCGCGGGACAGGGGGCGAGCGAGCAGTACTTC. It is translated as CSAAGQGASEQYF.

Points on this clone: The sample has other DNA sequences that encode this CDR3 too. The chain uses TRBV11-3 and TRBJ2-7; a possible D gene is TRBD1 (5 bases). V lost 8 bases and J lost 4, with 12 bases in between. This CDR3 comprises 12 residues. Germline V lookup: CDR1 SGHNT, CDR2 YENEEA. CDR3 in DNA: TGTGCCAGCTCTCTCCAGGGTTACGAGCAGTACTTC. It translates to CASSLQGYEQYF.

This chain links TRBV6-5 with TRBJ1-2; 9 positions match TRBD1. Germline trimming cut 10 bases from V and 4 bases from J; bases unmatched to any gene: 7. CDR3 length equals 13 residues. The germline CDR1 and CDR2 sequences are MNHEY and SVGAGI. The CDR3, as DNA: TGTGCCATCCGCACGACAGGGGGCTATGGCTACACCTTC. Protein sequence: CAIRTTGGYGYTF.

The chain recombines TRBV6-2 or TRBV6-3 with TRBJ2-1, with D maybe TRBD1 (7 bases). CDR1 MNHEY and CDR2 SVGEGT come from the germline V gene. Between the trimmed V and J ends, which lost 6 bases and 4 bases, there was a span of 16 bases. The CDR3 runs to 15 residues. The CDR3 DNA follows: TGTGCCAGCAGCAAGGAGGGGGCCCCATACAATGAGCAGTTCTTC. The encoded protein is CASSKEGAPYNEQFF.

This clone was picked up one time. The chain uses TRBV18 and TRBJ2-6; D is unresolved. In germline, CDR1 is KGHSH, CDR2 LQKENI. This CDR3 is built from 13 residues. With 7 bases removed from V and 3 bases from J, the gap between germline ends came to 7 bases. CDR3 DNA sequence: TGTGCCAGCTTCCCGGGTGGGGCCAACGTCCTGACTTTC. Translating it yields CASFPGGANVLTF.

J is TRBJ2-5 and V is TRBV29-1; 7 bases line up with TRBD2. Per germline, CDR1 SQVTM and CDR2 ANQGSEA. This CDR3 spans 12 amino acids. Trimming at V came to 5 bases and at J to 2 bases, leaving 2 bases not matched to a gene. The CDR3 region is CSVQAGQETQYF. The CDR3 DNA reads as TGCAGCGTTCAAGCGGGACAAGAGACCCAGTACTTC.

In this sample, this clone turned up once. V is TRBV6-5 and J is TRBJ1-1, with D perhaps matching TRBD1 (6 bases). Germline values: CDR1 MNHEY, CDR2 SVGAGI. V lost 4 bases to trimming and J lost 1 base, with 7 bases between them. This CDR3 spans 13 amino acids. The chain's CDR3 is CASSSGQNTEAFF. DNA of the CDR3: TGTGCCAGCAGTTCGGGACAGAACACTGAAGCTTTCTTT.

This rearrangement joins TRBV7-6 to TRBJ1-4, with D unclear. CDR1 and CDR2 from the germline V gene are SGHVS and FNYEAQ. The germline V and J ends were trimmed by 5 bases and 7 bases, with 14 bases remaining between them. This CDR3 has 14 amino acids. The DNA for the CDR3 is TGTGCCAGCAGCCTACCGAGTGGTGGTGAAAAACTGTTTTTT. Translated, it gives CASSLPSGGEKLFF.

This chain uses TRBV6-2 or TRBV6-3 with TRBJ2-2, with 10 nucleotides matching TRBD2. J gave up 6 bases and V 2 bases, and 9 bases lay outside the gene matches. The length of the CDR3 is 17 residues. CDR1 and CDR2 (germline): MNHEY, SVGEGT. CDR3 bases: TGTGCCAGCAGTTACGTCCTAGCGGGGGCTCTCGCCGGGGAGCTGTTTTTT. Translation gives CASSYVLAGALAGELFF.

The chain carries TRBV3-1 (or the pseudogene TRBV3-2) and TRBJ2-2, with D perhaps matching TRBD2 (6 bases). The CDR3 is made up of 15 amino acids. V lost 4 bases, J lost 4 bases, and 13 bases lay in between. Germline V gene data show CDR1 as LGHDT and CDR2 as YNNKEL (reference sequence). The CDR3 bases are TGTGCCAGCAGCCCCAAGATGCGGGGCACCGGGGAGCTGTTTTTT. This gives the protein CASSPKMRGTGELFF.

The V and J genes are TRBV6-5 and TRBJ1-3; no clear D gene. Trimming pared 1 base from V and 4 bases from J, leaving 8 bases between. The CDR3 loop spans 14 amino acids. CDR1 is MNHEY, CDR2 SVGAGI, per germline. The CDR3 nucleotides are TGTGCCAGCAGTTACTTGGGCTCCGGAAACACCATATATTTT. Translation gives CASSYLGSGNTIYF.

This CDR3 reads CASSPQGASGIGNEQFF. CDR3 nucleotide sequence: TGTGCCAGCAGCCCGCAGGGTGCTAGCGGGATTGGCAATGAGCAGTTCTTC. V usage is TRBV7-2 and J usage is TRBJ2-1, with 9 nucleotides matching TRBD2. Trimming removed 5 bases from V and 6 bases from J; junction bases left unmatched: 14. The CDR3 runs to 17 residues. From germline, CDR1 is SGHTA and CDR2 FQGNSA.

The chain has TRBV7-2 and TRBJ2-1; TRBD2 aligns across 7 bases. The J segment lost 4 bases and the V segment lost 3 bases, leaving 3 bases of the junction unmatched. Germline V gene data show CDR1 as SGHTA and CDR2 as FQGNSA. The CDR3 totals 14 residues. The DNA for the CDR3 is TGTGCCAGCAGCTTTAGCGGGTCGTACAATGAGCAGTTCTTC. It encodes CASSFSGSYNEQFF.

V and J are TRBV7-9 and TRBJ1-1, with a possible D match to TRBD1 (6 bases). There are 18 residues in the CDR3. Between the trimmed V and J ends, which lost 0 bases and 0 bases, there was a span of 17 bases. Germline CDR1 reads SEHNR; CDR2 reads FQNEAQ (reference sequence). The CDR3 DNA sequence: TGTGCCAGCAGCTTAGCGAATTGGGGGGGCCCTATGAACACTGAAGCTTTCTTT. Translation gives CASSLANWGGPMNTEAFF.